The 3 T cell receptor beta chains reported below all come from one sample, sequenced in a study of cytomegalovirus exposure and HLA in healthy donors (dated by TCRdb to the late 2010s). Library preparation employed the immunoSEQ multiplex PCR assay. For the multiplex PCR, a mixture combining 60 forward primers for TCR Vbeta segments and 13 reverse primers for TCR Jbeta segments was used. TCRdb re-hosts the immuneACCESS table, in-frame sequences only. Its copies lack some clones; in the studies checked, an unresolved V gene accounts for under half of them, and the cause for the rest is not known. The sample table records under 150,000 clones; about 82% of these occur just once. The ten largest clones add up to roughly 1.2% of the sample. Sequences were obtained from PBMCs. The receptors shown here come from a boy younger than 18 in good health and CMV-seronegative.

This sequence joins TRBV27 and TRBJ1-5; D call uncertain. Germline values: CDR1 MNHEY, CDR2 SMNVEV (reference sequence). This CDR3 comprises 13 residues. Trimming shortened V by 2 bases and J by 3 bases, and 5 bases separated the two germline ends. The CDR3 sequence: CASSLGPNQPQHF. The CDR3 DNA follows: TGTGCCAGCAGTTTAGGGCCCAATCAGCCCCAGCATTTT.

The chain uses TRBV5-8 and TRBJ1-5, with 7 bases aligning to TRBD1. The germline V gene has CDR1 SGHTS and CDR2 YDEGEE. The CDR3 contains 15 residues. J gave up 4 bases and V 4 bases, and 8 bases lay outside the gene matches. This CDR3 is CASSHAGGGNQPQHF. In DNA, the CDR3 is TGTGCCAGCAGCCACGCAGGGGGTGGGAATCAGCCCCAGCATTTT. Together with reference TRBV5-8 and TRBJ1-5, the CDR3 gives the full variable domain: EAGVTQSPTHLIKTRGQQATLRCSPISGHTSVYWYQQALGLGLQFLLWYDEGEERNRGNFPPRFSGRQFPNYSSELNVNALELEDSALYLCASSHAGGGNQPQHFGDGTRLSIL.

The chain joins TRBV20-1 to TRBJ2-7; D is unresolved. This CDR3 region has 11 residues. The germline CDR1 and CDR2 sequences are DFQATT and SNEGSKA (reference sequence). V was cut by 0 bases and J by 5 bases, with 5 bases left in between. The DNA for the CDR3 is TGCAGTGCTAGAGATACGGACGAGCAGTACTTC. This sequence encodes CSARDTDEQYF.